This T cell receptor beta chain was recovered during a study of Graves' ophthalmopathy and Graves' hyperthyroidism. Study-wide points: Among thyroid clonotypes expanded above 0.001 frequency, most also appeared in blood. For predicting ophthalmopathy progression, the model had approximately 70% sensitivity and 72% to 85% specificity.

Presentation of ophthalmopathy in the donors involved moderate-to-severe activity, CAS ≥3, NOSPECS ≥4 and a duration under 3 months. Other autoimmune diseases, uncontrolled infections, pregnancy or lactation excluded patients from enrollment. RNA transcripts provided the template for amplifying TCR beta CDR3 regions. The authors performed first-round RT-PCR with HTBI primers and then a second-round multiplex PCR. MiXCR was run by TCRdb on the multiplex PCR reads, yielding one entry per CDR3 protein. The sample carries approximately 460,000 distinct CDR3 sequences, around an eighth recorded once. V shed 8 bases and J 4 bases; nucleotides not matched to a gene: 9. This CDR3 is 14 amino acids long. From germline, CDR1 is MNHEY and CDR2 SMNVEV (reference sequence). This clonotype was recorded many times. Its antigen is not identified.

The receptor was isolated from a young woman with Graves' ophthalmopathy. The rearrangement uses TRBV27 and TRBJ2-7; 9 bases line up with TRBD2. The sample taken for sequencing was blood. CDR3 residues: CASSVRSGSYEQYF. In DNA, the CDR3 is TGTGCCAGCTCCGTCCGTAGCGGGAGTTACGAGCAGTACTTC.